This TCR beta chain was captured by sequencing in a study of beta chain features in type 1 diabetes. Study-wide findings and caveats: The study found fewer insertions and more deletions at VDJ junctions in type 1 diabetes patients. Shortening of TCRB CDR3s, moderate but significant, appeared in all four CD4+ subsets of Type 1 diabetes patients.

Note on this clone: Its antigen is unknown. Other nucleotide sequences from this sample produce the same CDR3.

CDR1 SEHNR and CDR2 FQNEAQ come from the germline V gene (reference sequence). The CDR3 runs 11 residues. V lost 1 base to trimming and J lost 6 bases, with 4 bases between them. Expressed TCRB transcripts got sequenced, as all isolated RNA was reverse transcribed. TCRdb keeps only in-frame clones here, not all; method: immunoSEQ multiplex PCR. The sample shows over 650,000 clones, 11% to 15% of them seen only once. This chain joins TRBV7-9 and TRBJ2-7; D gene ambiguous. This clonotype originated in a man aged 18 to 29 with type 1 diabetes. Sequencing was performed on naive CD4+ T cells from blood. CDR3 DNA sequence: TGTGCCAGCAGCTTAGTGGGCGAGCAGTACTTC. Translating it yields CASSLVGEQYF. Based on the CDR3 plus reference TRBV7-9 and TRBJ2-7, the full variable domain is DTGVSQNPRHKITKRGQNVTFRCDPISEHNRLYWYRQTLGQGPEFLTYFQNEAQLEKSRLLSDRFSAERPKGSFSTLEIQRTEQGDSAMYLCASSLVGEQYFGPGTRLTVT.